The sequence of this TCR beta chain was determined in a study of cytomegalovirus exposure and HLA in healthy donors. Use of 60 Vbeta and 13 Jbeta primers characterized the PCR. The method was immunoSEQ multiplex PCR; TCRdb's version includes in-frame clones alone and lacks a portion of them. The data hold under 110,000 clones, with about 80% observed a single time. The receptor was isolated from a man aged 35 to 55 in good health and CMV-seronegative. The sequenced sample was PBMCs.

The CDR3 is CASSPLSGGGDTQYF. CDR3 sequence (DNA): TGTGCCAGCAGCCCCCTTAGCGGGGGGGGTGATACGCAGTATTTT. This chain joins TRBV11-2 and TRBJ2-3; 11 bases agree with TRBD2. Germline V gives CDR1 SGHAT, CDR2 FQNNGV. There are 15 residues in the CDR3. V shed 5 bases, J shed 6 bases, and the junction held 7 bases outside the gene matches.